The clone carrying this T cell receptor beta chain was counted between two and nine times. TCRdb passed the 5' RACE reads through MiXCR, listing each CDR3 protein once. In the table there are 550,000 to 700,000 distinct CDR3 sequences, approximately 21% of which are singletons. This sample was taken from a study of identical twins. CDR3 size: 15 residues. Germline V gives CDR1 SGHRS, CDR2 YFSETQ. J gave up 5 bases and V 5 bases, and 4 bases lay outside the gene matches. These data were likewise used in another study, on T cells expressing NK-cell markers. From that report: It was sorted CD3+CD56+NKG2C+, CD3+CD56+NKG2C- and CD3+CD56-NKG2C+ T cells that supplied the TCR beta repertoires.

The chain carries TRBV5-1 and TRBJ2-1; 13 nucleotides agree with TRBD2. This clonotype was sampled from a woman aged 18 to 35 in good health. Sequenced: PBMCs. The CDR3 DNA sequence: TGCGCCAGCAGAACCGGGACTAGCGGGGACAATGAGCAGTTCTTC. Translation: CASRTGTSGDNEQFF.